Listed below are T cell receptor beta chains from one sample, sequenced in a study of blood T cell repertoires in COVID-19. Generated by immunoSEQ multiplex PCR, the TCRdb table keeps only in-frame clones and is missing some. Here the sample spans 200,000 or so clones, 84% being singletons. Sequenced material: peripheral blood. The receptor set was obtained from a middle-aged man who had recovered from COVID-19. CDR3s include the opening cysteine and the closing phenylalanine or tryptophan. D genes are given only for firm matches. Rows may omit the clone size; those that give it use once, few, many or a size class.

>TRBV12-5|.|.|TRBJ2-1
TGTGCTAGTACCACGGGGAGCTCCTACAATGAGCAGTTCTTC
CASTTGSSYNEQFF
>TRBV19|.|.|TRBJ2-7
TGTGCCAGTAGTTCAGGGACTTCCTCCTACGAGCAGTACTTC
CASSSGTSSYEQYF
>TRBV9|.|.|TRBJ2-3
TGTGCCAGCAGCGTAGATCTCACAGATACGCAGTATTTT
CASSVDLTDTQYF
>TRBV27|TRBD1|.|TRBJ2-3
TGTGCCAGCAGCCACAGGGGTCCCACAGATACGCAGTATTTT
CASSHRGPTDTQYF
>TRBV30|TRBD1|.|TRBJ1-4
TGTGCCTGGAGGGACAGGGGCGCAACTAATGAAAAACTGTTTTTT
CAWRDRGATNEKLFF
>TRBV6-6|.|once|TRBJ2-7
TGTGCCAGCAGACCCTCGCAGGGCCTCTACGAGCAGTACTTC
CASRPSQGLYEQYF
>TRBV7-2|.|.|TRBJ2-5
TGTGCCAGCAGCCCCCCGGGTGAGACCCAGTACTTC
CASSPPGETQYF
>TRBV9|TRBD2|.|TRBJ2-5
TGTGCCAGCAGCGTAGGGACAAGCGGGGGGGCCCAAGAGACCCAGTACTTC
CASSVGTSGGAQETQYF
>TRBV11-3|TRBD1|.|TRBJ1-4
TGTGCCAGCAGCTCCGGACAGGGGGCAGGTGAAAAACTGTTTTTT
CASSSGQGAGEKLFF
>TRBV29-1|.|.|TRBJ2-7
TGCAGCGTTGTTGGTCAGGGAGGATACGAGCAGTACTTC
CSVVGQGGYEQYF
>TRBV5-1|.|.|TRBJ1-3
TGCGCCAGCAGCTCCCAGGGAAATGGAAACACCATATATTTT
CASSSQGNGNTIYF
>TRBV27|TRBD1|.|TRBJ1-1
TGTGCCAGCAGTCCATACGGGACAGGGGGGACTGAAGCTTTCTTT
CASSPYGTGGTEAFF
>TRBV30|.|.|TRBJ1-5
TGTGCCTGGAGTGGTTATCGGGATCAGCCCCAGCATTTT
CAWSGYRDQPQHF
>TRBV19|.|.|TRBJ1-2
TGTGCCAGTAGTCTATCAAGGGGTGACTATGGCTACACCTTC
CASSLSRGDYGYTF
>TRBV30|.|.|TRBJ2-1
TGTGCCTGGAGTACGCTAAGCTCCTACAATGAGCAGTTCTTC
CAWSTLSSYNEQFF
>TRBV6-5|TRBD1|.|TRBJ2-5
TGTGCCAGCAGGGCTACAGGGGGCCTGGAGACCCAGTACTTC
CASRATGGLETQYF
>TRBV6-6|.|.|TRBJ2-5
TGTGCCAGCAGTTACGGACTACGGTCAGAGACCCAGTACTTC
CASSYGLRSETQYF
>TRBV5-1|.|once|TRBJ2-1
TGCGCCAGCAGCTTGGCAGTGAAGCAGTTCTTC
CASSLAVKQFF
>TRBV15|.|once|TRBJ2-3
TGTGCCACCAGCTCCCGCGCAGATACGCAGTATTTT
CATSSRADTQYF
>TRBV6-2/TRBV6-3|TRBD1|.|TRBJ1-2
TGTGCCAGCAGTACAACAGGGGTCGGAGTCTATGGCTACACCTTC
CASSTTGVGVYGYTF
>TRBV12-5|.|.|TRBJ1-3
TGTGCTAGTGGTTTTAGAATACAGCGGCGCTCTGGAAACACCATATATTTT
CASGFRIQRRSGNTIYF
>TRBV7-6|TRBD2|.|TRBJ2-1
TGTGCCAGCAGCTTAGAAGACCCGGGACTAGCGGGAGGAAGGTATGAGCAGTTCTTC
CASSLEDPGLAGGRYEQFF
>TRBV2|.|.|TRBJ2-2
TGTGCCAGCAGTCCGGGAGTTGAGGTCGGGGAGCTGTTTTTT
CASSPGVEVGELFF
>TRBV12-3/TRBV12-4|.|once|TRBJ2-1
TGTGCCAGCAGTTTCGTGCGGGCGGGACAGTTCTTC
CASSFVRAGQFF
>TRBV11-2|.|.|TRBJ1-2
TGTGCCAGCAGCCCCTCCGGTGGCTACACCTTC
CASSPSGGYTF
>TRBV27|TRBD2|.|TRBJ2-1
TGTGCCAGCAGTCGTCCTGGGACTAGCGGTAATGAGCAGTTCTTC
CASSRPGTSGNEQFF
>TRBV11-2|TRBD2|once|TRBJ2-5
TGTGCCAGCAGCTTAGGGGGGAGGGCCTATTCCGAGACCCAGTACTTC
CASSLGGRAYSETQYF
>TRBV27|.|.|TRBJ1-2
TGTGCCAGCACCCAGGGAGGGGCCCATGGCTACACCTTC
CASTQGGAHGYTF
>TRBV11-2|TRBD2|.|TRBJ2-1
TGTGCCAGCAACCGCCTTTCCTCCGGACTAGCGCCGAGGGATGAGCAGTTCTTC
CASNRLSSGLAPRDEQFF
>TRBV7-2|.|.|TRBJ2-7
TGTGCCAGCAGCTTAGCGAGGGGAGGCAACGAGCAGTACTTC
CASSLARGGNEQYF
>TRBV6-2/TRBV6-3|.|.|TRBJ1-2
TGTGCCAGCATCCCGGGGCTGGGCTATGGCTACACCTTC
CASIPGLGYGYTF
>TRBV25-1|TRBD1|.|TRBJ1-1
TGTGCCAGCAGTGCAACCGGACAGGGGTTCTCTGAAGCTTTCTTT
CASSATGQGFSEAFF
>TRBV18|.|.|TRBJ2-7
TGTGCCAGCTCACGAAACGGGCGGGGTCCCTACGAGCAGTACTTC
CASSRNGRGPYEQYF
>TRBV14|.|few|TRBJ2-7
TGTGCCAGCAGCCTCAGTCCCTACGAGCAGTACTTC
CASSLSPYEQYF
>TRBV7-9|.|.|TRBJ1-3
TGTGCCAGCAGCTTCGGGCGGGGGTCTGGAAACACCATATATTTT
CASSFGRGSGNTIYF
>TRBV7-2|.|.|TRBJ1-6
TGTGCCAGCACCGCAACGGGGGGGAATTCACCCCTCCACTTT
CASTATGGNSPLHF
>TRBV9|.|.|TRBJ1-3
TGTGCCAGCAGCGTATATGGACAGGGAAACACCATATATTTT
CASSVYGQGNTIYF
>TRBV29-1|.|.|TRBJ1-1
TGCAGCGCTTGGGGCGTGAACACTGAAGCTTTCTTT
CSAWGVNTEAFF
>TRBV6-5|.|.|TRBJ1-5
TGTGCCAGCAGTTACCAACAGGGTCAGCCCCAGCATTTT
CASSYQQGQPQHF
>TRBV9|TRBD1|.|TRBJ2-7
TGTGCCAGCAGCGTAGAGCCCCGAGGGGGCCGCTACGAGCAGTACTTC
CASSVEPRGGRYEQYF
>TRBV5-6|TRBD2|.|TRBJ2-1
TGTGCCAGCACCTTGGTCCTAGCGGGAGGTTACAATGAGCAGTTCTTC
CASTLVLAGGYNEQFF
>TRBV10-3|.|.|TRBJ1-5
TGTGCCATCAAGGCGGGCGGGACCACCAATCAGCCCCAGCATTTT
CAIKAGGTTNQPQHF
>TRBV7-8|TRBD2|.|TRBJ2-1
TGTGCCAGCAGCTTAGTTAGCGGGAGGTCCTACAATGAGCAGTTCTTC
CASSLVSGRSYNEQFF
>TRBV7-6|TRBD2|.|TRBJ2-3
TGTGCCAGCAGCGAAACCCCCGGTGATAGCGGGAGGGCAGATACGCAGTATTTT
CASSETPGDSGRADTQYF
>TRBV11-3|.|.|TRBJ2-3
TGTGCCAGCAGCCCTCTGAGGGGCACAGATACGCAGTATTTT
CASSPLRGTDTQYF
>TRBV15|.|.|TRBJ2-3
TGTGCCACCAGCAGAGAACTGATGGCAGATACGCAGTATTTT
CATSRELMADTQYF
>TRBV6-2/TRBV6-3|.|.|TRBJ2-3
TGTGCCAGCAGCCCTAATTCAGGGAGCACAGATACGCAGTATTTT
CASSPNSGSTDTQYF
>TRBV6-5|TRBD1|.|TRBJ1-5
TGTGCCAGCAGCTACAGGGGGCGCGAGCATTTT
CASSYRGREHF
>TRBV7-9|TRBD1|.|TRBJ2-7
TGTGCCAGCAGCTTCGGACAGGGTCCCTACGAGCAGTACTTC
CASSFGQGPYEQYF
>TRBV29-1|TRBD2|.|TRBJ2-7
TGCAGCGTTGCGGGCGGGAGGGCCTACAACGAGCAGTACTTC
CSVAGGRAYNEQYF
>TRBV11-3|TRBD2|.|TRBJ2-1
TGTGCCAGCAGCCCCCGCGGCGTAGCGGGGGGGCCTATGAATGAGCAGTTCTTC
CASSPRGVAGGPMNEQFF
>TRBV20-1|.|.|TRBJ2-1
TGCAGTGCTAGTCGGGGAGACAACTACAATGAGCAGTTCTTC
CSASRGDNYNEQFF
>TRBV15|.|.|TRBJ1-6
TGTGCCACCAGCAGAGATAAGACGGGTTTCAATTCACCCCTCCACTTT
CATSRDKTGFNSPLHF
>TRBV5-6|.|.|TRBJ1-5
TGTGCCAGCAGCTTGCGCCAGGGTAATCAGCCCCAGCATTTT
CASSLRQGNQPQHF